This T cell receptor (beta chain) was captured in a study of OX40 agonist ivuxolimab in advanced cancers. Turning to the study itself: A male proportion of around 86% was recorded, with mean age approximately 64 years and range roughly 20 to 85. Overall study results and limits: Relative to CD4+, CD8+ T cells held more expanded clones on average.

As for this clone: Its antigen remains unidentified.

The method was immunoSEQ multiplex PCR; TCRdb's version includes in-frame clones alone and lacks a portion of them. The sample gives more than 100,000 clones, 80% to 95% of which show up once; over 0.15% is in the top ten. CDR3 size: 20 residues. The V and J ends lost 2 bases and 2 bases respectively, with 25 bases between them. The germline CDR1 and CDR2 sequences are MDHEN and SYDVKM. Blood sampling was done at baseline, cycle 4 day 1, and cycle 7 day 1. V and J are TRBV28 and TRBJ1-5; D gene unclear. Here the sequenced sample was CD4+ or CD8+ T cells sorted from blood, taken in a trial of the OX40 agonist ivuxolimab. The sequence derives from an adult with an advanced solid tumor such as melanoma, head and neck, liver or kidney cancer. CDR3 nucleotide sequence: TGTGCCAGCAGTTTAAATTTTCGAGGGTGGAGGATCCAGGGCAATCAGCCCCAGCATTTT. Translation: CASSLNFRGWRIQGNQPQHF. Filled out from reference TRBV28 and TRBJ1-5, the complete variable domain reads DVKVTQSSRYLVKRTGEKVFLECVQDMDHENMFWYRQDPGLGLRLIYFSYDVKMKEKGDIPEGYSVSREKKERFSLILESASTNQTSMYLCASSLNFRGWRIQGNQPQHFGDGTRLSIL.